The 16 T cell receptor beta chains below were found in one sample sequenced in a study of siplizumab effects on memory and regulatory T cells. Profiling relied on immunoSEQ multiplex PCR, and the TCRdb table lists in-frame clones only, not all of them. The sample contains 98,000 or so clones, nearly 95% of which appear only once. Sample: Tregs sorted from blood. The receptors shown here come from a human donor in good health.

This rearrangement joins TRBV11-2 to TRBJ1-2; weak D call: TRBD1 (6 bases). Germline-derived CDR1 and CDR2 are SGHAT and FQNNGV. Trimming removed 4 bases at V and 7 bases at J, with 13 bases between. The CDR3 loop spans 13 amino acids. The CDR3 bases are TGTGCCAGCAGCTACAGGGAGGGTCTTGGCTACACCTTC. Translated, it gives CASSYREGLGYTF. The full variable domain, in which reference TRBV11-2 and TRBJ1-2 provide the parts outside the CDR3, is EAGVAQSPRYKIIEKRQSVAFWCNPISGHATLYWYQQILGQGPKLLIQFQNNGVVDDSQLPKDRFSAERLKGVDSTLKIQPAKLEDSAVYLCASSYREGLGYTFGSGTRLTVV.

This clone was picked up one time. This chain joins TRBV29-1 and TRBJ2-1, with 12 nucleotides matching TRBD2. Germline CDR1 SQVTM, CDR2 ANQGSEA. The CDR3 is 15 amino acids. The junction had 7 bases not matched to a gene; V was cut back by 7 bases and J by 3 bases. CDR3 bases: TGCAGCGCCCGACGGACTAGCGGGGACTACAATGAGCAGTTCTTC. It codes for CSARRTSGDYNEQFF.

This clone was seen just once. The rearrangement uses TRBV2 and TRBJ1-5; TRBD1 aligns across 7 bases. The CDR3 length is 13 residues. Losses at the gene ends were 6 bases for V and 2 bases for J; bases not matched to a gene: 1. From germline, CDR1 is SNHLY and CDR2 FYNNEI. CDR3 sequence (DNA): TGTGCCAGCAGGGGGACAGGCAATCAGCCCCAGCATTTT. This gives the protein CASRGTGNQPQHF.

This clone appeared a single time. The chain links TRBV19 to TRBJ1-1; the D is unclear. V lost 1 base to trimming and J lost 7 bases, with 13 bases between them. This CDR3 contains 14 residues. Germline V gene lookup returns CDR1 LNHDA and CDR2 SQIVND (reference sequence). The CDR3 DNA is TGTGCCAGTAGTATAGGAACAGTCCTTGGTGAAGCTTTCTTT. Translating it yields CASSIGTVLGEAFF.

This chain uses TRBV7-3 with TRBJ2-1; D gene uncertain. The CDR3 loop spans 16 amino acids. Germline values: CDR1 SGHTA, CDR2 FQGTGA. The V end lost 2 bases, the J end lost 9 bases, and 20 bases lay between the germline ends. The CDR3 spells CASSLRMTLFHSEQFF. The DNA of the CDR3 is TGTGCCAGCAGCTTACGGATGACGCTATTTCACAGTGAGCAGTTCTTC.

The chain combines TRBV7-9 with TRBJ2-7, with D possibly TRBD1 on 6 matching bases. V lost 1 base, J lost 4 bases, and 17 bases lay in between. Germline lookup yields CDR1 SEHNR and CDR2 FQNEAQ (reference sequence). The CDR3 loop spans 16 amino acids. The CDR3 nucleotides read TGTGCCAGCAGCTTAGTTCCATCTACAGGGTCGTACGAGCAGTACTTC. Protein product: CASSLVPSTGSYEQYF.

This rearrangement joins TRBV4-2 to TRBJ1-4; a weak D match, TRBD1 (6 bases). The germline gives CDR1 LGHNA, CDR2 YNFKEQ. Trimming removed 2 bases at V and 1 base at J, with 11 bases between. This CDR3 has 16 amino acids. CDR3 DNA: TGTGCCAGCAGCCAAAGCGGGGGGCGAACTAATGAAAAACTGTTTTTT. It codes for CASSQSGGRTNEKLFF.

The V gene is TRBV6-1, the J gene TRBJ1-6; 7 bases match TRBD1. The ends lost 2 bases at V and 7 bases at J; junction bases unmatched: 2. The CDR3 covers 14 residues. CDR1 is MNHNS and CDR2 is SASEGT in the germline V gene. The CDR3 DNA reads TGTGCCAGCAGTGAATACAGGGGAAATTCACCCCTCCACTTT. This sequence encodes CASSEYRGNSPLHF.

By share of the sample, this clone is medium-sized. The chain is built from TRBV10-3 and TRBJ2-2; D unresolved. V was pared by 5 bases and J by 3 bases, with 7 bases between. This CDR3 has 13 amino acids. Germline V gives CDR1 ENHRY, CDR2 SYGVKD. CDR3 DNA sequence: TGTGCCATCAGTATTTCCTACACCGGGGAGCTGTTTTTT. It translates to CAISISYTGELFF.

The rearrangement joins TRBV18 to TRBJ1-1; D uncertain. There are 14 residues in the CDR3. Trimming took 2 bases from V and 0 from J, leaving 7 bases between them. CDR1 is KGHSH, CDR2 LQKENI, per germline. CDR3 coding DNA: TGTGCCAGCTCACCAGCCTCGATGAACACTGAAGCTTTCTTT. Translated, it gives CASSPASMNTEAFF.

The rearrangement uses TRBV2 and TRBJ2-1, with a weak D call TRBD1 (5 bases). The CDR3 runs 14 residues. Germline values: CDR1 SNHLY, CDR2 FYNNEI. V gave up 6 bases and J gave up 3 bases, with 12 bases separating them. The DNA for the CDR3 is TGTGCCAGCAGGGACGGACACAACTACAATGAGCAGTTCTTC. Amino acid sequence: CASRDGHNYNEQFF.

CDR3 protein: CASSVGTTTYEQYF. The CDR3 bases are TGTGCCAGCAGCGTAGGGACTACAACCTACGAGCAGTACTTC. The gene calls are TRBV9 and TRBJ2-7; maybe TRBD2 (6 bases). Germline loops: CDR1 SGDLS, CDR2 YYNGEE. The CDR3 extends over 14 amino acids. Trimming took 0 bases from V and 2 from J, leaving 9 bases between them.

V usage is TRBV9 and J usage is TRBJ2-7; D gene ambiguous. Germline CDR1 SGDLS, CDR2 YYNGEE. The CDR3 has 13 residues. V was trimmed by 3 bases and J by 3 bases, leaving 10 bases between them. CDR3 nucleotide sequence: TGTGCCAGCAGCGGGCCGCGGAGCTACGAGCAGTACTTC. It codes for CASSGPRSYEQYF.

The CDR3 loop reads CASRQGSFYSNQPQHF. CDR3 nucleotide sequence: TGTGCCAGTCGGCAGGGATCATTTTATAGCAATCAGCCCCAGCATTTT. The J gene is TRBJ1-5, the V gene TRBV2; D may be TRBD1 (5 bases). The CDR3 covers 16 residues. The ends were cut back, 9 bases at V and 0 bases at J, with 18 bases in the middle. Germline CDR1 is SNHLY and CDR2 is FYNNEI.

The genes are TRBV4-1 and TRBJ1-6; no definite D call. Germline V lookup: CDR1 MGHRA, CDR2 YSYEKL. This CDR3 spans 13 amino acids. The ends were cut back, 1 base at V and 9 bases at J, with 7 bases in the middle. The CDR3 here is CASSQVIGSPLHF. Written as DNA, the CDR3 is TGCGCCAGCAGCCAAGTAATCGGTTCACCCCTCCACTTT.

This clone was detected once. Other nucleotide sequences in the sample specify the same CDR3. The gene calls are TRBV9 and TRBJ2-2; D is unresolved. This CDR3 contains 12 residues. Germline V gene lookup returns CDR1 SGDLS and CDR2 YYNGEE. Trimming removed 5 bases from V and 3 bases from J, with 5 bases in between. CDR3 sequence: CASRRDTGELFF. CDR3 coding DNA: TGTGCCAGCAGAAGGGACACCGGGGAGCTGTTTTTT.